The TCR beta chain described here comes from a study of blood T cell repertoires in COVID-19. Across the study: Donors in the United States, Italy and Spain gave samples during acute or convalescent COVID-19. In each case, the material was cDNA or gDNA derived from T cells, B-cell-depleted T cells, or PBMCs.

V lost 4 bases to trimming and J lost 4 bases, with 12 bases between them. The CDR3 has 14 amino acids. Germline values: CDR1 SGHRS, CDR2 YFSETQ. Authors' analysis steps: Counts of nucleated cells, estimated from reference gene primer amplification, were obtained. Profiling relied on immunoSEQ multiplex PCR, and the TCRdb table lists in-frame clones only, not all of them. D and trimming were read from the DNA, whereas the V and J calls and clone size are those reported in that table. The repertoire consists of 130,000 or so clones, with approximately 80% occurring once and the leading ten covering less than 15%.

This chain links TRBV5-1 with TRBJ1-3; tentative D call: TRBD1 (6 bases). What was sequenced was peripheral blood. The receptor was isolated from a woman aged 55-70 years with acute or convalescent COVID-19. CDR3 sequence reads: CASSTTGSGNTIYF. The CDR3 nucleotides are TGCGCCAGCAGCACTACAGGGTCCGGAAACACCATATATTTT.